These 4 T cell receptor beta chains were sequenced from one sample in a study of tumor and adjacent non-tumor tissue in lung cancer. RNA was extracted from bulk tissue without any cell sorting. The normal lung tissue was taken more than 3 cm from the tumor edge. The library came from three nested PCR rounds adapted from ARM-PCR protocols. From the multiplex PCR reads, TCRdb called clonotypes with MiXCR, one entry per CDR3 protein. The table lists around 99,000 distinct CDR3 sequences, 60% to 65% of them singletons, with roughly 20% in the top ten. The sequencing input was distant non-tumor lung tissue. The receptor source for this set is a man aged 55 to 69 with non-small cell lung cancer.

In its sample, this clonotype was seen a few times. This sequence joins TRBV20-1 and TRBJ1-3; D gene unclear. CDR3 length equals 11 residues. V lost 6 bases, J lost 4 bases, and 7 bases lay in between. CDR1 is DFQATT, CDR2 SNEGSKA, per germline (reference sequence). The CDR3 reads CSAENGNTIYF. The CDR3 coding sequence is TGCAGTGCGGAGAACGGAAACACCATATATTTT.

About this clonotype itself: At one boundary the junction diverges from the germline segment, which might be a read error. The V and J genes are TRBV4-1 and TRBJ2-3; 7 bases are shared with TRBD1. Germline-derived CDR1 and CDR2 are MGHRA and YSYEKL. This CDR3 has 16 residues. The CDR3: CANSQDPGQSTDAQYF. The CDR3 DNA follows: TGCGCCAACAGCCAGGATCCGGGACAGAGCACAGATGCGCAGTATTTT.

A word on this clonotype: Sequence at one end of the junction differs from germline and may be a read error. This chain links TRBV20-1 with TRBJ2-1; D remains ambiguous. CDR1 and CDR2 (germline): DFQATT, SNEGSKA (reference sequence). This CDR3 region has 14 residues. The CDR3 DNA follows: TGTAGTGCTGTGAAAGTGTCCGGCACCAATGAGCAGTTCTTC. Amino acid sequence: CSAVKVSGTNEQFF.

This clonotype has only one observation. This may arise from a read error, as a much more abundant clone is one base away. V and J are TRBV4-1 and TRBJ2-3; 10 bases line up with TRBD1. Germline trimming cut 1 base from V and 3 bases from J; bases unmatched to any gene: 4. The CDR3 has 16 amino acids. Germline CDR1 reads MGHRA; CDR2 reads YSYEKL. This CDR3 reads CASSQGPDRGTDTQYF. The CDR3 nucleotides are TGCGCCAGCAGCCAAGGACCGGACAGGGGGACAGATACGCAGTATTTT.